This T cell receptor beta chain was sequenced in a study of PD-1 blockade in classical Hodgkin lymphoma. Study-level findings and limits: No one has yet defined what causes the repertoire differences, which may be disease activity or prior therapy. Patients excluded were those beginning nivolumab under 1 year after ASCT.

Concerning this clone: Its target is unknown.

Following autologous stem cell transplantation, relapse occurred in every patient, and exposure to brentuximab vedotin varied. Profiled with immunoSEQ multiplex PCR; TCRdb holds only in-frame clones, not every one. The sample yields 20,000 to 30,000 clones, roughly 80% seen once. The sample in question was peripheral blood mononuclear cells (PBMCs), obtained before the second cycle of nivolumab. The clonotype originates from a human donor with classical Hodgkin lymphoma.

The CDR3 DNA sequence: TGTGCCAGCAGCTTAGGTCCGGGACAGTATCTATTCAGCGGGCAGTATTTT. Its translation: CASSLGPGQYLFSGQYF. This chain joins TRBV11-1 and TRBJ2-3; TRBD1 matches at 7 bases. CDR3 size: 17 residues. The V gene's germline CDR1 is SGHAT and CDR2 FQDESV (reference sequence). J lost 11 bases, V lost 1 base, and 18 bases had no gene match.